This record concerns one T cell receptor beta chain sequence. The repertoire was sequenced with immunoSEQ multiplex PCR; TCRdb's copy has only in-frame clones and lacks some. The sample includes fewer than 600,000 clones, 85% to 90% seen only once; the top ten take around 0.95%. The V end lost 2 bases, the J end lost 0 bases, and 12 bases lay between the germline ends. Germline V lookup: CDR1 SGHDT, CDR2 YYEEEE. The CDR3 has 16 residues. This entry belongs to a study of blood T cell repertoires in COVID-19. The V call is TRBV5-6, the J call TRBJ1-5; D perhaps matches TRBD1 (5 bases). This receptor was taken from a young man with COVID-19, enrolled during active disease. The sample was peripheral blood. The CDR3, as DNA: TGTGCCAGCAGCTTCCGGGGAGGGGATAGCAATCAGCCCCAGCATTTT. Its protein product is CASSFRGGDSNQPQHF.